Below, 16 T cell receptor beta chains from the same sample are listed, as sequenced in a study of T cell changes during pregnancy in multiple sclerosis. TCRdb keeps only in-frame clones here, not all; method: immunoSEQ multiplex PCR. The sample lists about 120,000 clones; approximately 95% were seen once. Here the sequenced sample was peripheral blood, taken before pregnancy. These receptors all come from a female donor with multiple sclerosis, enrolled in a pregnancy study.

This chain uses TRBV5-6 with TRBJ2-7; 8 bases line up with TRBD2. The length of the CDR3 is 16 residues. The V segment lost 3 bases and the J segment 3 bases; nucleotides outside the gene matches: 11. The germline CDR1 and CDR2 sequences are SGHDT and YYEEEE. CDR3 protein: CASSWGTGGPFYEQYF. In nucleotides, the CDR3 is TGTGCCAGCAGCTGGGGGACGGGAGGGCCTTTCTACGAGCAGTACTTC.

J is TRBJ2-7 and V is TRBV5-1, with D maybe TRBD1 (6 bases). Trimming stripped 4 bases from V and 2 bases from J, with 10 bases between. CDR3 length: 13 residues. The V gene's germline CDR1 is SGHRS and CDR2 YFSETQ. The CDR3 DNA is TGCGCCAGCAGCCACAGGGAGACCTACGAGCAGTACTTC. As protein: CASSHRETYEQYF.

The chain employs TRBV28 and TRBJ1-2, with D possibly TRBD1 on 5 matching bases. V was cut by 10 bases and J by 1 base, with 16 bases left in between. In germline, CDR1 is MDHEN, CDR2 SYDVKM. The CDR3 is made up of 14 amino acids. CDR3 sequence: CATRTQGFNYGYTF. Here the CDR3 DNA reads TGTGCCACGCGGACCCAGGGATTTAACTATGGCTACACCTTC.

V usage is TRBV2 and J usage is TRBJ2-2; possibly TRBD1 for D (5 bases). Germline CDR1 reads SNHLY; CDR2 reads FYNNEI. V shed 3 bases and J shed 0 bases, with 11 bases lying between them. The CDR3 has 16 amino acids. The CDR3 protein is CASSDGHPTNTGELFF. The CDR3 DNA sequence: TGTGCCAGCAGTGACGGACATCCGACGAACACCGGGGAGCTGTTTTTT.

The chain couples TRBV5-4 to TRBJ1-1; D unclear. The germline V gene has CDR1 SGHNT and CDR2 YYREEE (reference sequence). The V gene lost 5 bases and the J gene lost 1 base, with 12 bases spanning the gap. This CDR3 is 14 amino acids long. Written as DNA, the CDR3 is TGTGCCAGCAGTCCGGGGATCACGAACACTGAAGCTTTCTTT. Translating gives CASSPGITNTEAFF. The entire variable domain, with the rest obtained from reference TRBV5-4 and TRBJ1-1, is as follows: ETGVTQSPTHLIKTRGQQVTLRCSSQSGHNTVSWYQQALGQGPQFIFQYYREEENGRGNFPPRFSGLQFPNYSSELNVNALELDDSALYLCASSPGITNTEAFFGQGTRLTVV.

This CDR3 is CASSPFGLPNQPQHF. The CDR3 region has the DNA TGTGCCAGCTCACCCTTCGGACTGCCAAATCAGCCCCAGCATTTT. This chain connects TRBV18 to TRBJ1-5, with D hard to call. CDR3 length: 15 residues. V lost 3 bases and J lost 4, with 13 bases in between. Germline CDR1 KGHSH, CDR2 LQKENI.

This clone was found once. This rearrangement joins TRBV5-5 to TRBJ1-1, with D perhaps matching TRBD1 (6 bases). Per the germline V gene, CDR1 is SGHKS and CDR2 is YYEKEE (reference sequence). Trimming removed 4 bases from V and 0 bases from J, with 16 bases in between. This CDR3 spans 16 amino acids. In DNA form, the CDR3 reads TGTGCCAGCAGCATCGCCTACAGGGTCTTGAACACTGAAGCTTTCTTT. It codes for CASSIAYRVLNTEAFF.

J is TRBJ2-7 and V is TRBV6-1; possibly TRBD1 for D (6 bases). From germline, CDR1 is MNHNS and CDR2 SASEGT. V was pared by 10 bases and J by 2 bases, with 9 bases between. This CDR3 region has 11 residues. Here the CDR3 reads CATGTTYEQYF. CDR3 sequence (DNA): TGTGCCACCGGGACAACCTACGAGCAGTACTTC.

In its sample, this clone was seen once. V and J are TRBV9 and TRBJ2-3, with D possibly matching TRBD1 (5 bases). Germline values: CDR1 SGDLS, CDR2 YYNGEE. This CDR3 comprises 14 residues. Trimming took 4 bases from V and 2 from J, leaving 11 bases between them. CDR3 DNA: TGTGCCAGCAGCAGGACAAGAAACACAGATACGCAGTATTTT. Translation: CASSRTRNTDTQYF.

This clone was detected only once. The chain has TRBV15 and TRBJ2-4; 8 bases are a match to TRBD2. The CDR3 loop spans 15 amino acids. V was pared by 2 bases and J by 7 bases, with 7 bases of the junction left unmatched. Looked up from germline, CDR1 is LNHNV and CDR2 is YYDKDF (reference sequence). Here the CDR3 DNA reads TGTGCCACCAGCAGACCCGGGGGGGGGAAGAACATTCAGTACTTC. It encodes CATSRPGGGKNIQYF.

The count of this clone is one. This chain joins TRBV30 and TRBJ1-5; a weak D match, TRBD1 (6 bases). Per germline, CDR1 GTSNPN and CDR2 SVGIG (reference sequence). This CDR3 spans 17 amino acids. V lost 0 bases and J lost 0, with 15 bases in between. The CDR3 reads CAWSVKTGIISNQPQHF. CDR3 nucleotide sequence: TGTGCCTGGAGTGTAAAGACAGGTATTATTAGCAATCAGCCCCAGCATTTT.

This clone has just one count. V is TRBV14 and J is TRBJ2-6; the D gene is possibly TRBD1 (6 bases). This CDR3 has 19 amino acids. V was shortened by 1 base and J by 2 bases, with 18 bases between the two germline ends. Germline V gives CDR1 SGHDN, CDR2 FVKESK. The CDR3 region is CASSQGVGTTVAGANVLTF. In DNA, the CDR3 is TGTGCCAGCAGCCAAGGAGTCGGGACAACCGTAGCTGGGGCCAACGTCCTGACTTTC.

J is TRBJ1-1 and V is TRBV30; TRBD1 is a possible D gene (6 bases). Trimming took off 3 bases at V and 4 bases at J, with 12 bases between the two ends. Germline CDR1 reads GTSNPN; CDR2 reads SVGIG (reference sequence). There are 13 residues in the CDR3. The CDR3 region has the DNA TGTGCCTGGAGGCAGGACAGAGTCACTGAAGCTTTCTTT. Its protein product is CAWRQDRVTEAFF.

The rearrangement uses TRBV5-4 and TRBJ1-2; D is possibly TRBD1 (6 bases). Germline CDR1 reads SGHNT; CDR2 reads YYREEE (reference sequence). Trimming removed 3 bases from V and 6 bases from J, with 12 bases in between. The CDR3 sequence is 13 residues long. The CDR3: CASSSTGLDGYTF. CDR3 coding DNA: TGTGCCAGCAGCTCGACAGGTTTAGATGGCTACACCTTC.

The rearrangement links TRBV6-5 to TRBJ1-1; possible D gene TRBD1, 5 bases. The V gene lost 2 bases and the J gene lost 1 base, with 8 bases spanning the gap. The V gene's germline CDR1 is MNHEY and CDR2 SVGAGI. The CDR3 loop spans 14 amino acids. Here the CDR3 DNA reads TGTGCCAGCAGTTACAGGGGCCCGAACACTGAAGCTTTCTTT. Its translation is CASSYRGPNTEAFF.

The chain couples TRBV5-4 to TRBJ2-6; D is perhaps TRBD2 (6 bases). V was shortened by 2 bases and J by 0 bases, with 12 bases between the two germline ends. From germline, CDR1 is SGHNT and CDR2 YYREEE (reference sequence). The length of the CDR3 is 17 residues. CDR3 residues: CASSFGGAVSGANVLTF. The CDR3 DNA reads TGTGCCAGCAGCTTCGGAGGGGCGGTCTCTGGGGCCAACGTCCTGACTTTC.